This entry lists 27 T cell receptor beta chains sequenced from one sample in a study of patients and donors after allogeneic stem cell transplantation. TCRdb re-derived calls from the RT-PCR reads in MiXCR, one entry per CDR3 protein. This sample has roughly 940,000 distinct CDR3 sequences, with roughly 17% found just once. The sequencing sample was made of blood, either unsorted or a sorted T cell fraction (not recorded which). The receptor set was obtained from a human donor who was either an allogeneic HSCT recipient or a stem cell or donor lymphocyte infusion donor (not recorded which). It is not recorded whose cells these are; they may come from a transplant donor.

This clonotype has a handful of counts. This chain links TRBV13 with TRBJ2-2; 10 bases align to TRBD1. Germline V gives CDR1 PRHDT, CDR2 FYEKMQ (reference sequence). V dropped 2 bases and J dropped 7; count of bases not matched to a gene: 10. This CDR3 spans 17 amino acids. CDR3: CASSLQTRQGAIGELFF. Here the CDR3 DNA reads TGTGCCAGCAGCTTACAAACAAGACAGGGGGCTATCGGGGAGCTGTTTTTT.

The J gene is TRBJ1-5, the V gene TRBV20-1; D is perhaps TRBD1 (6 bases). There are 16 residues in the CDR3. Trimming took off 6 bases at V and 2 bases at J, with 20 bases between the two ends. The germline V gene encodes CDR1 DFQATT and CDR2 SNEGSKA (reference sequence). CDR3 in DNA: TGCAGTGCAGGAGAGTGGGCCTCAGGGGGCAATCAGCCCCAGCATTTT. Translation: CSAGEWASGGNQPQHF.

This sequence joins TRBV6-2 or TRBV6-3 and TRBJ2-3; TRBD2 matches 7 bases. Germline-derived CDR1 and CDR2 are MNHEY and SVGEGT. The CDR3 is 17 residues long. V dropped 0 bases and J dropped 1; count of bases not matched to a gene: 7. The CDR3 DNA is TGTGCCAGCAGTTACTCCCTGCGGACTAGAGGCACAGATACGCAGTATTTT. Protein sequence: CASSYSLRTRGTDTQYF.

This clonotype was seen ten or more times. The rearrangement uses TRBV12-3 or TRBV12-4 and TRBJ2-5, with 7 bases matching TRBD2. The CDR3 loop spans 14 amino acids. V shed 5 bases, J shed 5 bases, and the junction held 8 bases outside the gene matches. CDR3 sequence reads: CASSAGRGGETQYF. The DNA of the CDR3 is TGTGCCAGCAGTGCAGGGAGGGGAGGGGAGACCCAGTACTTC.

As regards this clonotype: A much larger clone lies a single base off, so this may be a read error. The chain recombines TRBV5-1 with TRBJ2-2; TRBD1 aligns across 8 bases. The length of the CDR3 is 16 residues. From germline, CDR1 is SGHRS and CDR2 YFSETQ. The CDR3 sequence: CVSSGQGARNTGELFF. The CDR3 DNA follows: TGCGTCAGCAGCGGGCAGGGGGCACGGAACACCGGGGAGCTGTTTTTT.

This clonotype was seen more than once but under ten times. The rearrangement uses TRBV7-6 and TRBJ2-3, with 10 bases identical to TRBD2. J gave up 1 base and V 3 bases, and 10 bases lay outside the gene matches. CDR3 length equals 18 residues. CDR1 is SGHVS, CDR2 FNYEAQ, per germline. This CDR3 reads CASSFSPTSGERTDTQYF. The DNA of the CDR3 is TGTGCCAGCAGCTTTTCACCTACTAGCGGGGAACGCACAGATACGCAGTATTTT.

This clonotype was recorded a few times. The CDR3 DNA reads as TGTGCCAGCAGTTTAAGGACAAACTCGGTTTATGGCTACACCTTC. This codes for CASSLRTNSVYGYTF. The gene calls are TRBV12-3 or TRBV12-4 and TRBJ1-2; perhaps TRBD1 as D (5 bases). V dropped 2 bases and J dropped 5 bases, with 15 bases sitting between them. There are 15 residues in the CDR3.

This clonotype showed up just a few times. V usage is TRBV5-1 and J usage is TRBJ1-2; D call uncertain. The CDR3 sequence is 13 residues long. From germline, CDR1 is SGHRS and CDR2 YFSETQ. V gave up 0 bases and J gave up 8 bases, with 11 bases separating them. For the CDR3, the DNA is TGCGCCAGCAGCTTGGAGACGACGGCGGGCTACACCTTC. Translated, it gives CASSLETTAGYTF.

The V and J genes are TRBV6-2 or TRBV6-3 and TRBJ2-7, with D uncertain. V was trimmed by 2 bases and J by 5 bases, leaving 10 bases between them. The CDR3 runs 13 residues. Germline V gives CDR1 MNHEY, CDR2 SVGEGT. The chain's CDR3 is CASSYHSTHEQYF. Here the CDR3 DNA reads TGTGCCAGCAGTTACCATTCTACCCACGAGCAGTACTTC.

A few counts support this clonotype. The CDR3 coding sequence is TGTGCCAGCAGCCCCCGGGGGGCTCAGTCACCCCTCCACTTT. Its protein is CASSPRGAQSPLHF. This chain joins TRBV6-1 and TRBJ1-6; D is perhaps TRBD1 (6 bases). Germline V gene sequence: CDR1 MNHNS, CDR2 SASEGT. The length of the CDR3 is 14 residues. The V and J ends lost 6 bases and 10 bases respectively, with 16 bases between them.

J is TRBJ2-1 and V is TRBV14; 11 bases are shared with TRBD1. The germline V gene has CDR1 SGHDN and CDR2 FVKESK. The CDR3 runs to 16 residues. The V and J ends lost 4 bases and 7 bases, in that order; junction bases with no gene match: 9. CDR3 in amino acids: CASSRSGQGAWNEQFF. The CDR3 DNA reads as TGTGCCAGCAGCCGCTCCGGACAGGGGGCTTGGAATGAGCAGTTCTTC.

This clonotype occurred a few times. The rearrangement joins TRBV6-2 or TRBV6-3 to TRBJ2-7; no definite D call. V was clipped by 5 bases and J by 6 bases, with 5 bases between them. The CDR3 is 10 residues long. Germline assignment: CDR1 MNHEY and CDR2 SVGEGT. The CDR3 DNA follows: TGTGCCAGCAGTGGCAGCGAGCAGTACTTC. The encoded protein is CASSGSEQYF.

This clonotype was seen more than once but under ten times. The chain combines TRBV27 with TRBJ1-2; D is unclear. The CDR3 runs 13 residues. In germline, CDR1 is MNHEY, CDR2 SMNVEV (reference sequence). V was trimmed by 0 bases and J by 4 bases, leaving 6 bases between them. CDR3 region: CASSLSGFYGYTF. The CDR3 DNA reads TGTGCCAGCAGTTTATCGGGGTTCTATGGCTACACCTTC.

The V call is TRBV10-3, the J call TRBJ2-1; TRBD1 matches at 8 bases. The CDR3 covers 12 residues. CDR1 ENHRY and CDR2 SYGVKD come from the germline V gene. With V trimmed by 7 bases and J by 7 bases, 3 bases remained unmatched. The CDR3 region has the DNA TGTGCCATCAAGACAGGGGAAAATGAGCAGTTCTTC. As protein: CAIKTGENEQFF.

The chain uses TRBV7-2 and TRBJ2-1; the match to TRBD2 covers 11 bases. Germline V CDR1 and CDR2: SGHTA, FQGNSA. Trimming took 0 bases from V and 7 from J; bases not matched to a gene: 11. CDR3 length: 18 amino acids. The CDR3, as DNA: TGTGCCAGCAGCTTAGCGCGGGGTAGCGGGGGGGCCAGGAATGAGCAGTTCTTC. As protein: CASSLARGSGGARNEQFF.

This clonotype has a count of ten or more. This sequence joins TRBV29-1 and TRBJ1-5; 12 bases are a match to TRBD1. CDR1 SQVTM and CDR2 ANQGSEA come from the germline V gene. This CDR3 region has 13 residues. The J segment lost 7 bases and the V segment lost 6 bases, leaving 4 bases of the junction unmatched. This chain's CDR3 is CSVYGTGGQPQHF. The CDR3 nucleotides are TGCAGCGTGTACGGGACAGGGGGCCAGCCCCAGCATTTT.

The chain combines TRBV20-1 with TRBJ1-5; 8 positions match TRBD1. There are 14 residues in the CDR3. Germline V gives CDR1 DFQATT, CDR2 SNEGSKA (reference sequence). V gave up 5 bases and J gave up 1 base; unmatched junction bases: 4. The CDR3 loop reads CSAGGQESNQPQHF. DNA of the CDR3: TGCAGTGCTGGGGGACAGGAAAGCAATCAGCCCCAGCATTTT.

This chain links TRBV7-9 with TRBJ2-1; TRBD2 matches at 9 bases. CDR1 is SEHNR, CDR2 FQNEAQ, per germline (reference sequence). CDR3 length equals 13 residues. The V segment lost 8 bases and the J segment 9 bases; nucleotides outside the gene matches: 8. DNA of the CDR3: TGTGCCAGCGAGATAGCGGGAGAAAGTGAGCAGTTCTTC. It yields the protein CASEIAGESEQFF.

The rearrangement joins TRBV6-5 to TRBJ2-7, with D hard to call. V shed 0 bases and J shed 1 base, with 13 bases lying between them. Germline CDR1 MNHEY, CDR2 SVGAGI. The CDR3 extends over 16 amino acids. DNA for the CDR3: TGTGCCAGCAGTTACTCGCCCGCCTTAGAGTCCTACGAGCAGTACTTC. Translated: CASSYSPALESYEQYF.

The genes are TRBV10-3 and TRBJ2-7; 8 bases are shared with TRBD2. The germline V gene has CDR1 ENHRY and CDR2 SYGVKD. The CDR3 is 14 residues long. V was clipped by 6 bases and J by 7 bases; unmatched bases: 11. CDR3 region: CAIRSAGAEGEQYF. Here the CDR3 DNA reads TGTGCCATCAGATCAGCGGGGGCCGAGGGTGAGCAGTACTTC.

This clonotype was found a few times. This chain links TRBV7-9 with TRBJ2-7; the match to TRBD2 covers 11 bases. The CDR3 is 17 amino acids. Losses at the gene ends were 5 bases for V and 2 bases for J; bases not matched to a gene: 11. The germline gives CDR1 SEHNR, CDR2 FQNEAQ (reference sequence). Here the CDR3 DNA reads TGTGCCAGCAGCCCTGGGACTAGCGGAATCCGAACCTACGAGCAGTACTTC. Translating it yields CASSPGTSGIRTYEQYF.

This clonotype has a handful of counts. V gene TRBV25-1 combines with J gene TRBJ2-3, with D unresolved. Germline CDR1 reads MGHDK; CDR2 reads SYGVNS. This CDR3 has 14 amino acids. The germline V and J ends were trimmed by 5 bases and 1 base, with 10 bases remaining between them. This CDR3 is CASSPALGTDTQYF. In DNA, the CDR3 is TGTGCCAGCAGTCCGGCTCTGGGCACAGATACGCAGTATTTT.

This clonotype was counted only a few times. This chain uses TRBV5-5 with TRBJ1-2, with D perhaps TRBD1 (5 bases). This CDR3 contains 15 residues. The V and J ends lost 4 bases and 4 bases respectively, with 17 bases between them. Per the germline V gene, CDR1 is SGHKS and CDR2 is YYEKEE (reference sequence). The CDR3 reads CASSGAGIRSYGYTF. CDR3 DNA sequence: TGTGCCAGCAGCGGGGCAGGGATCAGGAGCTATGGCTACACCTTC.

The rearrangement uses TRBV10-3 and TRBJ1-2, with D possibly matching TRBD1 (6 bases). V gave up 8 bases and J gave up 0 bases, with 13 bases separating them. The length of the CDR3 is 14 residues. Looked up from germline, CDR1 is ENHRY and CDR2 is SYGVKD. The CDR3 region has the DNA TGTGCCATCCGGACACAGGGAGCTAACTATGGCTACACCTTC. Encoded protein: CAIRTQGANYGYTF.

The V and J genes are TRBV12-3 or TRBV12-4 and TRBJ2-2; D call uncertain. The CDR3 totals 15 residues. V was shortened by 6 bases and J by 1 base, with 12 bases between the two germline ends. This CDR3 is CASSILGMNTGELFF. The CDR3 DNA is TGTGCCAGCAGCATACTGGGAATGAACACCGGGGAGCTGTTTTTT.

This clonotype was seen a handful of times. This chain connects TRBV20-1 to TRBJ2-1; D might be TRBD2 (5 bases). The ends were cut back, 2 bases at V and 7 bases at J, with 15 bases in the middle. Germline V gives CDR1 DFQATT, CDR2 SNEGSKA (reference sequence). The CDR3 extends over 14 amino acids. The chain's CDR3 is CSARSSGRSNEQFF. The CDR3 DNA reads as TGCAGTGCTAGATCCAGCGGCCGTTCGAATGAGCAGTTCTTC.

Only a few counts were recorded for this clonotype. For the CDR3, the DNA is TGTGCCAGCAGCCAAGTCGGGTTTGGCTACACCTTC. It codes for CASSQVGFGYTF. This rearrangement joins TRBV3-1 to TRBJ1-2; no reliable D call. Trimming took 1 base from V and 7 from J, leaving 7 bases between them. Germline CDR1 reads LGHDT; CDR2 reads YNNKEL (reference sequence). CDR3 length equals 12 residues. Filled out from reference TRBV3-1 and TRBJ1-2, the complete variable domain reads DTAVSQTPKYLVTQMGNDKSIKCEQNLGHDTMYWYKQDSKKFLKIMFSYNNKELIINETVPNRFSPKSPDKAHLNLHINSLELGDSAVYFCASSQVGFGYTFGSGTRLTVV.